This TCR beta chain emerged from a study of beta chain features in type 1 diabetes. Concerning this clone: Its matching antigen is unknown.

Study-wide findings and caveats: Any PCR bias toward short templates would affect both groups alike.

The CDR3 totals 14 residues. V lost 5 bases to trimming and J lost 5 bases; unmatched junction nucleotides: 8. Germline V CDR1 and CDR2: SQVTM, ANQGSEA. The whole isolated RNA underwent reverse transcription, so sequencing captured expressed TCRB transcripts. Here immunoSEQ multiplex PCR was the method, and the copy in TCRdb shows in-frame clones only, minus some. This sample has roughly 450,000 clones, with more than 11% found just once. The sequencing input was naive CD4+ T cells from blood. The V gene is TRBV29-1, the J gene TRBJ2-2; 7 nucleotides match TRBD2. This TCR was sampled from a man between 25 and 39 years old in good health. CDR3 sequence (DNA): TGCAGCGTTAAGTCCCAGGGAGGGACCGGGGAGCTGTTTTTT. It codes for CSVKSQGGTGELFF.